Sequencing of this TCR beta chain was carried out in a study of T cells in Graves' hyperthyroidism and ophthalmopathy. From RNA transcripts, TCR beta CDR3 regions were amplified. The primer set for the first-round RT-PCR of the TCR CDR3 was HTBI. MiXCR, applied by TCRdb to the multiplex PCR reads, yields one record per CDR3 protein. The sample yields roughly 740,000 distinct CDR3 sequences, 15% to 20% seen once. This clonotype was obtained from a man younger than 35 with Graves' hyperthyroidism. Sequencing input: blood.

The CDR3 loop is CASSPLTWHEQYF. The CDR3 bases are TGTGCCAGCAGCCCCCTCACCTGGCACGAGCAGTACTTC. V usage is TRBV5-5 and J usage is TRBJ2-7; unclear D gene. V was cut by 4 bases and J by 5 bases, with 13 bases left in between. CDR1 is SGHKS, CDR2 YYEKEE, per germline (reference sequence). CDR3 length: 13 residues.